This TCR beta chain emerged from a study of blood T cell repertoires in COVID-19. Assay: immunoSEQ multiplex PCR; the TCRdb copy retains only in-frame clones and omits some. The table has some 200,000 clones, about 80% seen once; the top ten hold 6% to 8%. CDR3 length equals 15 residues. The germline V gene encodes CDR1 KGHSH and CDR2 LQKENI. The V segment lost 5 bases and the J segment 0 bases; nucleotides outside the gene matches: 2. The sequenced sample consisted of peripheral blood. The chain is built from TRBV18 and TRBJ1-5; 9 positions match TRBD1. The sequence derives from a human donor with acute or convalescent COVID-19. The donor label of this sample is uncertain. The CDR3 DNA follows: TGTGCCAGCTCAAGACAGGGGGATAGCAATCAGCCCCAGCATTTT. It yields the protein CASSRQGDSNQPQHF. The variable domain in full, with the rest retrieved from reference TRBV18 and TRBJ1-5, is NAGVMQNPRHLVRRRGQEARLRCSPMKGHSHVYWYRQLPEEGLKFMVYLQKENIIDESGMPKERFSAEFPKEGPSILRIQQVVRGDSAAYFCASSRQGDSNQPQHFGDGTRLSIL.